This TCR beta chain comes out of a study of CD8+CD57+ T cells in acquired aplastic anemia. The template used for profiling TCR beta VDJ and CDR3 was genomic DNA. A single record per CDR3 protein comes from TCRdb applying MiXCR to the reads. The table lists 130,000 or so distinct CDR3 sequences, roughly 40% of them singletons. Patients who underwent sequencing had shown CD8+CD57+ cell expansion by flow cytometry. Prior therapy had not been administered to any patient at the time of blood sampling. Losses at the gene ends were 3 bases for V and 4 bases for J; bases not matched to a gene: 6. Germline values: CDR1 LNHDA, CDR2 SQIVND (reference sequence). The CDR3 contains 16 residues.

Material for sequencing was sorted CD4+, CD8+, or CD8+CD57+ T cells (not recorded which) from PBMCs. This TCR was sampled from a human donor with aplastic anemia. The V call is TRBV19, the J call TRBJ1-6, with TRBD1 identical over 7 bases. The CDR3 region is CASSMDPGGYNSPLHF. CDR3 nucleotide sequence: TGTGCCAGTAGTATGGATCCAGGGGGTTATAATTCACCCCTCCACTTT.